This record looks at one T cell receptor beta chain sequence and its context. The CDR3 is 14 amino acids. With 4 bases clipped from V and 2 bases from J, the junction kept 5 bases outside the gene matches. Germline V gene lookup returns CDR1 SGHVS and CDR2 FQNEAQ. This record belongs to a study of control samples from healthy donors and cancer patients. Profiled with immunoSEQ multiplex PCR; TCRdb holds only in-frame clones, not every one. In the table there are 70,000 or so clones, about four fifths of which are singletons. The specimen sequenced was blood. The chain has TRBV7-8 and TRBJ2-7, with 7 bases identical to TRBD1. This receptor was taken from a man in his forties or fifties in good health. CDR3: CASSSNQGAYEQYF. The CDR3 DNA sequence: TGTGCCAGCAGCTCCAACCAGGGGGCCTACGAGCAGTACTTC.